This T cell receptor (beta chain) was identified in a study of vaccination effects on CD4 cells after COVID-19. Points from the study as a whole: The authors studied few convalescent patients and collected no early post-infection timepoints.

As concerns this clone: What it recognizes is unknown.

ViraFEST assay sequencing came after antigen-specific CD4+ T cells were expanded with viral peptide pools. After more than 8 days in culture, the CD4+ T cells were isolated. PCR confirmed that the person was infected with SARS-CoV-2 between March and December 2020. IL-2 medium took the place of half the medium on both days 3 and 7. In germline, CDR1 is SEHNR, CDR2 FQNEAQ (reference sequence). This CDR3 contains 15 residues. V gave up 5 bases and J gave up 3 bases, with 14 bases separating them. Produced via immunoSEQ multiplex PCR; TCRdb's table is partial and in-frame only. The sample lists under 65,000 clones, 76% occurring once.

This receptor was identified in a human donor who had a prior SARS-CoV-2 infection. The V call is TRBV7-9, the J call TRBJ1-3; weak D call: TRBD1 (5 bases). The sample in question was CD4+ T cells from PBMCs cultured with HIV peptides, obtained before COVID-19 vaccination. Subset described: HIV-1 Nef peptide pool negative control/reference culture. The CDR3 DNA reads TGTGCCAGCAGCCCTCAGACAGCCCGTGGAAACACCATATATTTT. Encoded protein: CASSPQTARGNTIYF.